This T cell receptor beta chain was obtained from a study of T cell responses to AZD1222 COVID-19 vaccine. Study conclusions and caveats: Among spike-specific TCRs, nearly half reportedly target unmutated variant regions. Two AZD1222 doses significantly raised spike-specific TCR breadth and depth over controls. Most donors were white British, females outnumbered males, and clonal diversity was possibly underestimated.

Worth noting for this clone: No antigen is known for it.

CDR3 length equals 19 residues. Pooling was applied to second doses at about 4 or about 12 weeks. The method was immunoSEQ multiplex PCR; TCRdb's version includes in-frame clones alone and lacks a portion of them. The data contain under 130,000 clones, roughly 85% of them singletons. The origin of this receptor is an adult who received the AZD1222 COVID-19 vaccine. Sequenced here: peripheral blood, sampled 28 days after the second AZD1222 dose. The chain employs TRBV21-1 and TRBJ2-1; the table's D call TRBD2 went unverified against the DNA. TRBV21-1 is tagged as a pseudogene. DNA for the CDR3: TGTGCCAGCAGGATTTTGTCCAAAGCGGGACCATCTCCATACAATGAGCAGTTCTTC. This translates into CASRILSKAGPSPYNEQFF.